This T cell receptor beta chain came from a study of blood T cell repertoires in COVID-19. Study as a whole: Researchers got acute and convalescent COVID-19 samples from the United States, Italy and Spain. PBMCs, B-cell-depleted T cells, or T cells provided the cDNA or gDNA that made up the material.

As handled by the study authors: Scientists estimated how many nucleated cells there were by amplifying reference gene primers. Profiling relied on immunoSEQ multiplex PCR, and the TCRdb table lists in-frame clones only, not all of them. D and trimming come from the DNA, and the V and J calls and clone size come from that table. This table has about 220,000 clones, roughly four fifths appearing once. The germline gives CDR1 GTSNPN, CDR2 SVGIG (reference sequence). The trim removed 8 bases at V and 9 bases at J, leaving 7 bases unmatched. CDR3 length equals 12 residues. The sequence derives from a woman aged 55-69 years with acute or convalescent COVID-19. V is TRBV30 and J is TRBJ1-6; 7 positions agree with TRBD1. Sequencing input: peripheral blood. CDR3 sequence (DNA): TGTGCCGTACAGGGGTTGGGTTCACCCCTCCACTTT. Its protein product is CAVQGLGSPLHF.